Listed below are T cell receptor beta chains from one sample, sequenced in a study of shared clonotypes between healthy human individuals. Some clones are missing from TCRdb's copy, which holds only in-frame ones; the method was immunoSEQ multiplex PCR. Counted here are some 2,000,000 clones, roughly 95% occurring once; the ten biggest clones make up approximately 0.13%. Source material: naive CD4+ T cells sorted from blood. The receptors were sampled from a man between 18 and 29 years old in good health. The CDR3 runs from the conserved cysteine through the conserved F or W. A D gene is named only where the DNA matches it firmly. Size values are once, few and many counts, or a class for expanded clones, and some rows have none.

CDR3nt: TGTGCCAGCAGTTTGGTGGACTATGGCTACACCTTC
CDR3aa: CASSLVDYGYTF
j_gene: TRBJ1-2
abundance: NA
d_gene: NA
v_gene: TRBV28

CDR3nt: TGTGCAAGTCGCTCGACTAGCGGGAGCCCCTACGAGCAGTACTTC
CDR3aa: CASRSTSGSPYEQYF
j_gene: TRBJ2-7
abundance: NA
d_gene: NA
v_gene: TRBV12-2

CDR3nt: TGTGCCAGTAGTATGAACAACGGGGGGGAGACCCAGTACTTC
CDR3aa: CASSMNNGGETQYF
j_gene: TRBJ2-5
abundance: NA
d_gene: TRBD2
v_gene: TRBV19

CDR3nt: TGCGCCAGCGGACAGGGCGGTCAGCCCCAGCATTTT
CDR3aa: CASGQGGQPQHF
j_gene: TRBJ1-5
abundance: few
d_gene: TRBD1
v_gene: TRBV10-2

CDR3nt: TGCAGCGTTTTAGGACAGGGTGCTTCCGAGCAGTACTTC
CDR3aa: CSVLGQGASEQYF
j_gene: TRBJ2-7
abundance: NA
d_gene: TRBD1
v_gene: TRBV29-1

CDR3nt: TGTGCCAGCGCCTCCTTGAGGGAGACCCAGTACTTC
CDR3aa: CASASLRETQYF
j_gene: TRBJ2-5
abundance: NA
d_gene: NA
v_gene: TRBV7-9

CDR3nt: TGTGCCACCAGCAGAGGGGGGACAGGGAACGAGCAGTACTTC
CDR3aa: CATSRGGTGNEQYF
j_gene: TRBJ2-7
abundance: NA
d_gene: TRBD1
v_gene: TRBV15

CDR3nt: TGTGCCAGCAGCCCGATGTCCGGCCAGGGTCTCTACGAGCAGTACTTC
CDR3aa: CASSPMSGQGLYEQYF
j_gene: TRBJ2-7
abundance: NA
d_gene: NA
v_gene: TRBV25-1

CDR3nt: TGTGCCAGCAGCTCAAGACGGACAGCTAGCAATCAGCCCCAGCATTTT
CDR3aa: CASSSRRTASNQPQHF
j_gene: TRBJ1-5
abundance: once
d_gene: NA
v_gene: TRBV5-6

CDR3nt: TGTGCCAGCAGCTTGGGTGGGGCCCAAGAGACCCAGTACTTC
CDR3aa: CASSLGGAQETQYF
j_gene: TRBJ2-5
abundance: NA
d_gene: NA
v_gene: TRBV5-6

CDR3nt: TGTGCCAGCAGCATCGACAGGCAAGAGACCCAGTACTTC
CDR3aa: CASSIDRQETQYF
j_gene: TRBJ2-5
abundance: NA
d_gene: NA
v_gene: TRBV2

CDR3nt: TGCGCCAGCAGCGTCGGGACAGTCCAAGAGACCCAGTACTTC
CDR3aa: CASSVGTVQETQYF
j_gene: TRBJ2-5
abundance: NA
d_gene: TRBD1
v_gene: TRBV5-1

CDR3nt: TGTGCCAGCAGCTTAGCGGCGGCCGATAATGAAAAACTGTTTTTT
CDR3aa: CASSLAAADNEKLFF
j_gene: TRBJ1-4
abundance: NA
d_gene: NA
v_gene: TRBV7-9

CDR3nt: TGTGCCAGTAGTATGATGAACACCGGGGAGCTGTTTTTT
CDR3aa: CASSMMNTGELFF
j_gene: TRBJ2-2
abundance: NA
d_gene: NA
v_gene: TRBV19

CDR3nt: TGTGCCAGCAGCCCGTTCTCAGGGGCAGGGTTTGGCTACACCTTC
CDR3aa: CASSPFSGAGFGYTF
j_gene: TRBJ1-2
abundance: NA
d_gene: NA
v_gene: TRBV6-6

CDR3nt: TGTGCCAGCAGCTCAGGGGGCTTGAACACTGAAGCTTTCTTT
CDR3aa: CASSSGGLNTEAFF
j_gene: TRBJ1-1
abundance: NA
d_gene: TRBD1
v_gene: TRBV2

CDR3nt: TGTGCCAGCTCACCAAACAGGGGAGGAACCTACGAGCAGTACTTC
CDR3aa: CASSPNRGGTYEQYF
j_gene: TRBJ2-7
abundance: once
d_gene: NA
v_gene: TRBV18

CDR3nt: TGTGCCAGCAGCCCCCGGGGACAGGGATCGCAAGAGACCCAGTACTTC
CDR3aa: CASSPRGQGSQETQYF
j_gene: TRBJ2-5
abundance: NA
d_gene: TRBD1
v_gene: TRBV7-2

CDR3nt: TGTGCCAGCTCAAAAGGGAGTGGAGGGCGGGAGCAGTACTTC
CDR3aa: CASSKGSGGREQYF
j_gene: TRBJ2-7
abundance: NA
d_gene: NA
v_gene: TRBV18

CDR3nt: TGTGCCAGCAGTGGGGGGTTCCTGGGGAATGAGCAGTTCTTC
CDR3aa: CASSGGFLGNEQFF
j_gene: TRBJ2-1
abundance: NA
d_gene: NA
v_gene: TRBV13

CDR3nt: TGTGCCAGCAAGAAAGGAGAGACCCAGTACTTC
CDR3aa: CASKKGETQYF
j_gene: TRBJ2-5
abundance: NA
d_gene: NA
v_gene: TRBV2

CDR3nt: TGTGCCAGCAGTTTTGGACAGCGGATCGGGGAGCTGTTTTTT
CDR3aa: CASSFGQRIGELFF
j_gene: TRBJ2-2
abundance: NA
d_gene: NA
v_gene: TRBV6-1

CDR3nt: TGTGCCAGCAGACCTGCGGGGGGAGGGTACACTGAAGCTTTCTTT
CDR3aa: CASRPAGGGYTEAFF
j_gene: TRBJ1-1
abundance: once
d_gene: NA
v_gene: TRBV28

CDR3nt: TGTGCCAGCAGCTTAGTCGTCGGGGGGGCCCCGAATGAGCAGTTCTTC
CDR3aa: CASSLVVGGAPNEQFF
j_gene: TRBJ2-1
abundance: NA
d_gene: TRBD2
v_gene: TRBV11-2

CDR3nt: TGTGCCAGCAGCTTGGGAAATAGAGGCGTCTATGGCTACACCTTC
CDR3aa: CASSLGNRGVYGYTF
j_gene: TRBJ1-2
abundance: NA
d_gene: NA
v_gene: TRBV5-4

CDR3nt: TGTGCCAGCAGCATACAGGGCCTGAACACTGAAGCTTTCTTT
CDR3aa: CASSIQGLNTEAFF
j_gene: TRBJ1-1
abundance: NA
d_gene: NA
v_gene: TRBV5-4

CDR3nt: TGCGCCAGCAGCCAAGGGACAGCAACTAATGAAAAACTGTTTTTT
CDR3aa: CASSQGTATNEKLFF
j_gene: TRBJ1-4
abundance: NA
d_gene: NA
v_gene: TRBV4-3

CDR3nt: TGCGCCAGCAGCTTGGAAGGGGGCACTAATGAAAAACTGTTTTTT
CDR3aa: CASSLEGGTNEKLFF
j_gene: TRBJ1-4
abundance: few
d_gene: TRBD1
v_gene: TRBV5-1

CDR3nt: TGTGCCAGCAGCTGGACGAGGGCAAGCACTGAAGCTTTCTTT
CDR3aa: CASSWTRASTEAFF
j_gene: TRBJ1-1
abundance: NA
d_gene: NA
v_gene: TRBV7-9

CDR3nt: TGTGCCAGCAGTTACACAGGGCTAAATTCACCCCTCCACTTT
CDR3aa: CASSYTGLNSPLHF
j_gene: TRBJ1-6
abundance: NA
d_gene: NA
v_gene: TRBV6-5

CDR3nt: TGTGCCAGCAGTGTCAGCCAAGAGACCCAGTACTTC
CDR3aa: CASSVSQETQYF
j_gene: TRBJ2-5
abundance: NA
d_gene: NA
v_gene: TRBV6-1

CDR3nt: TGTGCCAGCAGCTTGGACAGGGGAATCTACGAGCAGTACTTC
CDR3aa: CASSLDRGIYEQYF
j_gene: TRBJ2-7
abundance: NA
d_gene: TRBD1
v_gene: TRBV5-6

CDR3nt: TGTGCCAGCAGTTTTGGGTCCCCGAGTAGCAATCAGCCCCAGCATTTT
CDR3aa: CASSFGSPSSNQPQHF
j_gene: TRBJ1-5
abundance: NA
d_gene: NA
v_gene: TRBV28

CDR3nt: TGTGCCAGCAGCACCGGGACAGGGGGCGAATATGGCTACACCTTC
CDR3aa: CASSTGTGGEYGYTF
j_gene: TRBJ1-2
abundance: NA
d_gene: TRBD1
v_gene: TRBV5-4

CDR3nt: TGTGCCAGCAGCGGGGACAGGGGGCGGAATCAGCCCCAGCATTTT
CDR3aa: CASSGDRGRNQPQHF
j_gene: TRBJ1-5
abundance: NA
d_gene: TRBD1
v_gene: TRBV2

CDR3nt: TGTGCCATCAGTTTATTCTCGAATCTACTAGTCGGCGAGCAGTACTTC
CDR3aa: CAISLFSNLLVGEQYF
j_gene: TRBJ2-7
abundance: NA
d_gene: NA
v_gene: TRBV10-3

CDR3nt: TGCGCCAGCGGTAACCGCCGAGGACAGGGGGCCGTGAACACTGAAGCTTTCTTT
CDR3aa: CASGNRRGQGAVNTEAFF
j_gene: TRBJ1-1
abundance: NA
d_gene: TRBD1
v_gene: TRBV5-1

CDR3nt: TGCGCCAGCAGCTTATCAGCGGGATACACAGATACGCAGTATTTT
CDR3aa: CASSLSAGYTDTQYF
j_gene: TRBJ2-3
abundance: NA
d_gene: TRBD2
v_gene: TRBV5-1

CDR3nt: TGTGCCAGCTCACAGACCAATGACTTCCACGAGCAGTACTTC
CDR3aa: CASSQTNDFHEQYF
j_gene: TRBJ2-7
abundance: NA
d_gene: NA
v_gene: TRBV18

CDR3nt: TGTGCCTGGAGGGGACTGACCACCGGGGAGCTGTTTTTT
CDR3aa: CAWRGLTTGELFF
j_gene: TRBJ2-2
abundance: NA
d_gene: NA
v_gene: TRBV30

CDR3nt: TGTGCCAGTAGTATTATGGGGGCCGAGCAGCCCCAGCATTTT
CDR3aa: CASSIMGAEQPQHF
j_gene: TRBJ1-5
abundance: NA
d_gene: NA
v_gene: TRBV19

CDR3nt: TGCGCCAGCAGCTTGAACACAGGGAACTATGGCTACACCTTC
CDR3aa: CASSLNTGNYGYTF
j_gene: TRBJ1-2
abundance: NA
d_gene: NA
v_gene: TRBV5-1

CDR3nt: TGTGCCAGCAGCCAAGATCCCGTCGGGACTGAAGCTTTCTTT
CDR3aa: CASSQDPVGTEAFF
j_gene: TRBJ1-1
abundance: NA
d_gene: NA
v_gene: TRBV28

CDR3nt: TGTGCCAGCAGCGTAGGGACTAGCGGTCGCACAGATACGCAGTATTTT
CDR3aa: CASSVGTSGRTDTQYF
j_gene: TRBJ2-3
abundance: NA
d_gene: TRBD2
v_gene: TRBV5-4

CDR3nt: TGTGCCAGCAGCGTGTCGGCAGGGGTAACGTACGAGCAGTACTTC
CDR3aa: CASSVSAGVTYEQYF
j_gene: TRBJ2-7
abundance: NA
d_gene: NA
v_gene: TRBV9

CDR3nt: TGTGCCTGGAGTGGCCATGGGGGGGGCAATCAGCCCCAGCATTTT
CDR3aa: CAWSGHGGGNQPQHF
j_gene: TRBJ1-5
abundance: NA
d_gene: NA
v_gene: TRBV30

CDR3nt: TGTGCCAGCAGTCCCTGGACAGGGGGCAACTATGGCTACACCTTC
CDR3aa: CASSPWTGGNYGYTF
j_gene: TRBJ1-2
abundance: NA
d_gene: TRBD1
v_gene: TRBV27

CDR3nt: TGTGCCAGCAGATATGACAGTAAGAGCAATCAGCCCCAGCATTTT
CDR3aa: CASRYDSKSNQPQHF
j_gene: TRBJ1-5
abundance: NA
d_gene: NA
v_gene: TRBV6-5

CDR3nt: TGTGCCATCAGTGACTCAGCGGAGTCCTACAATGAGCAGTTCTTC
CDR3aa: CAISDSAESYNEQFF
j_gene: TRBJ2-1
abundance: NA
d_gene: NA
v_gene: TRBV10-3

CDR3nt: TGTGCCAGCAGTGGGACAGGGAGGCAAGAGACCCAGTACTTC
CDR3aa: CASSGTGRQETQYF
j_gene: TRBJ2-5
abundance: NA
d_gene: TRBD1
v_gene: TRBV5-4

CDR3nt: TGTGCCAGCAGTTATTGGACAGGGGGCGAAGGAGAGCAGTACTTC
CDR3aa: CASSYWTGGEGEQYF
j_gene: TRBJ2-7
abundance: NA
d_gene: TRBD1
v_gene: TRBV6-5

CDR3nt: TGTGCCAGCAGCTTAGTCCCGAGTGGGGAGCTGTTTTTT
CDR3aa: CASSLVPSGELFF
j_gene: TRBJ2-2
abundance: few
d_gene: NA
v_gene: TRBV7-2